Below are 2 T cell receptor beta chains sequenced from a single sample in a study of T-cell memory formation after mild COVID-19. TCRdb re-analysed the 5' RACE reads in MiXCR, keeping a single row per CDR3 protein. The sample consists of 300,000 to 350,000 distinct CDR3 sequences, around 13% of them appearing once. Sequences were obtained from PBMCs or a T cell subset sorted from them (not recorded which). Source of these receptors: a man younger than 35 who had mild COVID-19 (a few samples of this study predate the infection). Cell type and time point are not known.

This clonotype appeared a few times. The V gene is TRBV20-1, the J gene TRBJ2-5, with 10 bases aligning to TRBD2. The trim removed 3 bases at V and 2 bases at J, leaving 9 bases unmatched. The CDR3 has 16 residues. Germline-derived CDR1 and CDR2 are DFQATT and SNEGSKA (reference sequence). The CDR3: CSASREAGGRQETQYF. CDR3 nucleotides: TGCAGTGCTAGTAGAGAAGCGGGGGGGCGGCAAGAGACCCAGTACTTC.

This clonotype has only a few counts. This sequence joins TRBV4-2 and TRBJ2-3; no definite D call. The CDR3 contains 12 residues. With 1 base removed from V and 10 bases from J, the gap between germline ends came to 9 bases. Germline V CDR1 and CDR2: LGHNA, YNFKEQ. The CDR3 loop is CASSQADGSQYF. As DNA, the CDR3 is TGTGCCAGCAGCCAAGCAGACGGATCGCAGTATTTT.